These 9 T cell receptor beta chains were sequenced from one sample in a study of breast tumors, draining lymph nodes, adjacent tissues. Breast cancer patients provided tissue from their axillary draining lymph nodes. TCRdb re-derived calls from the multiplex PCR reads in MiXCR, one entry per CDR3 protein. Seen here are 100,000 to 150,000 distinct CDR3 sequences, more than 20% observed once, and the top ten hold roughly 2.6%. The sample taken for sequencing was axillary lymph node tissue. Receptors were obtained from a female donor with breast cancer. Some clones in this sample may be carry-over from other donors' samples.

Notes on this clonotype: This sequence may be a read error, since a much larger clone differs from it by one base. The chain recombines TRBV20-1 with TRBJ2-7; either TRBD1 or TRBD2 may supply D (5 bases each). The CDR3 length is 13 residues. In germline, CDR1 is DFQATT, CDR2 SNEGSKA (reference sequence). This CDR3 reads CSALRDPTYVQYF. In DNA, the CDR3 is TGCAGTGCTCTCCGGGACCCTACCTACGTGCAGTACTTC.

Remarks on this clonotype: This may arise from a read error, as a much more abundant clone is one base away. The CDR3, as DNA: TGTGCCAGCAGCCAAAATCTGGGGTTCTACGAGCAGTACTTC. Amino acids: CASSQNLGFYEQYF. The chain employs TRBV14 and TRBJ2-7; no definite D call. V lost 2 bases and J 3 bases, leaving 11 bases between the germline ends. This CDR3 comprises 14 residues. Germline V gives CDR1 SGHDN, CDR2 FVKESK.

As to this clonotype: A much larger clone differs from this one at a single base, so this may be a read error. The chain employs TRBV19 and TRBJ2-1, with D possibly being TRBD1 (6 bases). Germline V gene data show CDR1 as LNHDA and CDR2 as SQIVND (reference sequence). V gave up 4 bases and J gave up 8 bases, with 12 bases separating them. CDR3 size: 13 residues. DNA for the CDR3: TGTGCCAGTAGTACGGTCAGGGGCGATGAGCAGTTCTTC. This codes for CASSTVRGDEQFF.

This clonotype was detected many times. This chain connects TRBV4-2 to TRBJ2-1; the match to TRBD2 covers 14 bases. CDR3 length equals 16 residues. Germline CDR1 and CDR2: LGHNA and YNFKEQ. With 0 bases clipped from V and 10 bases from J, the junction kept 5 bases outside the gene matches. CDR3 amino acids: CASSQDRLAGGSEQFF. CDR3 in DNA: TGTGCCAGCAGCCAAGATAGACTAGCGGGGGGGTCGGAGCAGTTCTTC.

The sample holds many counts of this clonotype. The gene calls are TRBV6-2 or TRBV6-3 and TRBJ2-7, with 8 positions matching TRBD2. CDR3 length: 15 residues. Trimming took 6 bases from V and 0 from J; bases not matched to a gene: 7. Germline CDR1 reads MNHEY; CDR2 reads SVGEGT. The CDR3, as DNA: TGTGCCAGCAGGCGCAGCGGGGGCCGCTCCTACGAGCAGTACTTC. This translates into CASRRSGGRSYEQYF.

This clonotype was counted only a few times. V usage is TRBV18 and J usage is TRBJ1-5; 10 nucleotides line up with TRBD1. The trim removed 5 bases at V and 4 bases at J, leaving 8 bases unmatched. The CDR3 spans 16 residues. The germline gives CDR1 KGHSH, CDR2 LQKENI. CDR3 protein: CASSTDGTGANQPQHF. The CDR3, as DNA: TGTGCCAGCTCAACGGACGGGACAGGGGCAAATCAGCCCCAGCATTTT.

This clonotype was seen repeatedly, ten times or more. The chain uses TRBV9 and TRBJ2-5; TRBD2 agrees at 12 bases. There are 16 residues in the CDR3. Germline CDR1 SGDLS, CDR2 YYNGEE. With 1 base clipped from V and 4 bases from J, the junction kept 5 bases outside the gene matches. The CDR3 sequence: CASSVTPLAGGETQYF. The CDR3 coding sequence is TGTGCCAGCAGCGTAACCCCACTAGCGGGAGGAGAGACCCAGTACTTC.

This chain uses TRBV19 with TRBJ2-7; 7 nucleotides agree with TRBD2. CDR3 size: 14 residues. CDR1 LNHDA and CDR2 SQIVND come from the germline V gene (reference sequence). V trimming: 7 bases; J trimming: 1 base; junction bases outside the gene matches: 7. CDR3 nucleotide sequence: TGTGCCAGTACCCGAGCGGGGAATTCCTACGAGCAGTACTTC. Amino acid sequence: CASTRAGNSYEQYF.

This clonotype occurred many times. The junction does not match germline at one end; this may be a read error. The genes are TRBV7-8 and TRBJ1-4; TRBD1 might be the D (5 bases). The germline V gene encodes CDR1 SGHVS and CDR2 FQNEAQ. The CDR3 is made up of 15 amino acids. The CDR3 sequence is CASSLRRGTSEKLFF. CDR3 nucleotide sequence: TGTGCCAGCAGCCTCAGAAGGGGTACTAGTGAAAAACTGTTTTTT.